This T cell receptor (beta chain) is drawn from a study of T cell responses to AZD1222 COVID-19 vaccine. Profiling relied on immunoSEQ multiplex PCR, and the TCRdb table lists in-frame clones only, not all of them. The sample carries about 140,000 clones, more than 85% recorded once. CDR1 is MDHEN, CDR2 SYDVKM, per germline. V dropped 4 bases and J dropped 3 bases, with 10 bases sitting between them. This CDR3 contains 14 residues. The chain is built from TRBV28 and TRBJ1-5; D is uncertain. The sequences come from peripheral blood, collected after recovery from COVID-19. The TCR originated in an adult who had recovered from COVID-19. CDR3 sequence (DNA): TGTGCCAGCAGTTCTCCCGGGTACAATCAGCCCCAGCATTTT. Protein product: CASSSPGYNQPQHF.